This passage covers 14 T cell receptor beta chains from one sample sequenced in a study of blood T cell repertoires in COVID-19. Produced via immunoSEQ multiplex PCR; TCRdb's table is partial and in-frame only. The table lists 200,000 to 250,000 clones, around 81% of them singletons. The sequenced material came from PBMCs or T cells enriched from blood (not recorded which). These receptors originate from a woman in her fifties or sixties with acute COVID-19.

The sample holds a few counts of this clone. The DNA of the CDR3 is TGTGCCAGCAGCTTGGGACTAGCAAAGCAGTACTTC. Translating it yields CASSLGLAKQYF. The J gene is TRBJ2-7, the V gene TRBV5-6; 7 bases are shared with TRBD2. The CDR3 totals 12 residues. Losses at the gene ends were 0 bases for V and 8 bases for J; bases not matched to a gene: 2. Germline CDR1 is SGHDT and CDR2 is YYEEEE.

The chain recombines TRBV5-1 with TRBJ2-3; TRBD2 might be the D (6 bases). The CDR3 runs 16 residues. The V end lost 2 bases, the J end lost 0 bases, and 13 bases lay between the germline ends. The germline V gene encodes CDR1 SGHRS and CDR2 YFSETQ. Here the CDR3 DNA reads TGCGCCAGCAGCTTCCAGCGGGTCTCTAGCACAGATACGCAGTATTTT. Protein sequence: CASSFQRVSSTDTQYF.

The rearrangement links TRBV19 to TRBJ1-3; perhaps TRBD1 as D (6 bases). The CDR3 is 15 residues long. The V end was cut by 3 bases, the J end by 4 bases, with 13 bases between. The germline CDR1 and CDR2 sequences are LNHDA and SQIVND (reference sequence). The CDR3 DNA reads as TGTGCCAGTAGTATCCTACAGGGTACCGGAAACACCATATATTTT. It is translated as CASSILQGTGNTIYF.

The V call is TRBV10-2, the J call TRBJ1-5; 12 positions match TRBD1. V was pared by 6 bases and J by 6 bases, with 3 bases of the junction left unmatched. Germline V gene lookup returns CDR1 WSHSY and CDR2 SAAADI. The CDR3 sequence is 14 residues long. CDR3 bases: TGCGCCAGCAGAAAGGGACAGGGGGCTCAGCCCCAGCATTTT. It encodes CASRKGQGAQPQHF.

CDR3 residues: CASSDIVGGRALYRHTQYF. CDR3 bases: TGCGCCAGCAGCGATATAGTGGGCGGGAGGGCCCTTTATCGTCATACGCAGTATTTT. J is TRBJ2-3 and V is TRBV4-3, with 9 bases lining up with TRBD2. Germline trimming cut 5 bases from V and 7 bases from J; bases unmatched to any gene: 22. Per germline, CDR1 LGHNA and CDR2 YSLEER. CDR3 length: 19 amino acids.

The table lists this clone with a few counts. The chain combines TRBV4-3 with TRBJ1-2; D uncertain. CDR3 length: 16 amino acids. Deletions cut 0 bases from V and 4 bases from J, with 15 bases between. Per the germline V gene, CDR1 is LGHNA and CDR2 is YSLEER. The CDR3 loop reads CASSQDYVSEPYGYTF. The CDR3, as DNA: TGCGCCAGCAGCCAAGATTACGTCTCGGAGCCCTATGGCTACACCTTC.

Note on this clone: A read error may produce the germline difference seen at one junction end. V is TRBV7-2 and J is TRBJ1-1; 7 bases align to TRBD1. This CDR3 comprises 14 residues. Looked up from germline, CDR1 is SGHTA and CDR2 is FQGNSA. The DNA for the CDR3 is TGTGCCAGCAGCCCAGGGGGGACGAGGGTCAGACAGACATTT. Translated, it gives CASSPGGTRVRQTF. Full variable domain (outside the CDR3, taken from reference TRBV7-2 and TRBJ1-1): GAGVSQSPSNKVTEKGKDVELRCDPISGHTALYWYRQSLGQGLEFLIYFQGNSAPDKSGLPSDRFSAERTGGSVSTLTIQRTQQEDSAVYLCASSPGGTRVRQTFGQGTRLTVV.

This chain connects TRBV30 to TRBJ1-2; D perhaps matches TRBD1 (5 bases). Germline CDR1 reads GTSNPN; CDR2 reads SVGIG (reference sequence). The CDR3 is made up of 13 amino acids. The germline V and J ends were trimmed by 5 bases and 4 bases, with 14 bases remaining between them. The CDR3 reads CAWGQQAFYGYTF. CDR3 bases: TGTGCCTGGGGACAACAGGCGTTCTATGGCTACACCTTC. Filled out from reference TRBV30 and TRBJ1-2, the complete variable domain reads SQTIHQWPATLVQPVGSPLSLECTVEGTSNPNLYWYRQAAGRGLQLLFYSVGIGQISSEVPQNLSASRPQDRQFILSSKKLLLSDSGFYLCAWGQQAFYGYTFGSGTRLTVV.

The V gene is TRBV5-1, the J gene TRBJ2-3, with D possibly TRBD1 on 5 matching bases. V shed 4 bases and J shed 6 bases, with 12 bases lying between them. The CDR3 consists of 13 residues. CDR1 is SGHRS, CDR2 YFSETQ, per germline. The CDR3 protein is CASSPRAADTQYF. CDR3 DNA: TGCGCCAGCAGCCCCAGGGCAGCGGATACGCAGTATTTT.

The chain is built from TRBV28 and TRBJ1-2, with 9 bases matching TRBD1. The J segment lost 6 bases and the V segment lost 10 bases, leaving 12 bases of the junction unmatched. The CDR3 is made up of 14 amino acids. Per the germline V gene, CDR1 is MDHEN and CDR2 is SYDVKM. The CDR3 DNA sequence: TGTGCCACCCGACGTCGGGACAGGGTTGATGGCTACACCTTC. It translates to CATRRRDRVDGYTF.

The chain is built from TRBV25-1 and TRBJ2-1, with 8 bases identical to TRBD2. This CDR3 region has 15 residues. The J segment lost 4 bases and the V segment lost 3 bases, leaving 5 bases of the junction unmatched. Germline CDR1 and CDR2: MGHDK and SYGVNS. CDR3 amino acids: CASSDIGLAYNEQFF. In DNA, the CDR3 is TGTGCCAGCAGTGATATAGGACTAGCTTACAATGAGCAGTTCTTC.

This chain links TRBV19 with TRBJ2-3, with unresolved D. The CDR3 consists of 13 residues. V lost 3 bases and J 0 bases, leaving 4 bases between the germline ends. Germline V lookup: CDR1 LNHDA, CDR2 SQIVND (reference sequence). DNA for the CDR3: TGTGCCAGTAGTATGACTAGCACAGATACGCAGTATTTT. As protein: CASSMTSTDTQYF.

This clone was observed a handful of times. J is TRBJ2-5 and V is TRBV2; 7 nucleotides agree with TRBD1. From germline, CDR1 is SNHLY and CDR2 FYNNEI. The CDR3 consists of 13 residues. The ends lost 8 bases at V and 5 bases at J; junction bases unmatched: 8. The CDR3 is CASLTGIFETQYF. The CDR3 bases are TGTGCCAGCTTGACAGGGATTTTCGAGACCCAGTACTTC.

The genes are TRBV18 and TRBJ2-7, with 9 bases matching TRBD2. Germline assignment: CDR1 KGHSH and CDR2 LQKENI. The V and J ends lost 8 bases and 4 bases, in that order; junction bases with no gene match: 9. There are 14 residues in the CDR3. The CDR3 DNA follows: TGTGCCAGCCAGACAGCGGGAGGTGGGTACGAGCAGTACTTC. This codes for CASQTAGGGYEQYF.